This T cell receptor (beta chain) was identified during a study of CD8+ T cells in alopecia areata. General observations from the study: Sequenced scalp T cells also include alphabeta T cells resident in normal skin. Scalp clonality decreased significantly with tofacitinib, and so did expanded CD8+ clones among the top 100.

The CDR3 spans 17 residues. The ends were cut back, 0 bases at V and 3 bases at J, with 17 bases in the middle. Extraction and reverse transcription of RNA yielded cDNA as the sequencing template. Generated by immunoSEQ multiplex PCR, the TCRdb table keeps only in-frame clones and is missing some. Of 150,000 to 200,000 clones listed, roughly 60% were seen once; the top ten hold approximately 0.93%. Treatment described: oral pan-JAK inhibitor, 5-10 mg twice daily. Punch biopsies of lesional scalp, plus peripheral blood, were taken from alopecia areata patients. PBMCs served as the source from which CD4+ and CD8+ T cells were sorted. Only one count was recorded for this clone. The antigen is unknown.

This TCR derives from a human donor with alopecia areata. Material: CD4+ T cells sorted from blood, obtained at week 24, from a patient treated with tofacitinib. The chain is built from TRBV23-1 and TRBJ1-2; the D gene is possibly TRBD1 (6 bases). TRBV23-1 is designated an ORF whose function remains uncertain. CDR3 in DNA: TGCGCCAGCAGTCAATCTAGTAGGACAGTGGATTACTATGGCTACACCTTC. Protein: CASSQSSRTVDYYGYTF.